Included here is one TCR beta chain sequence, with context. Its target antigen remains unknown. Within one base of it there is no much larger clone, and no base qualities were kept. Per the germline V gene (reference sequence), LNHNV is the CDR1 and YYDKDF is the CDR2. V trim: 0 bases; J trim: 5 bases; unmatched bases: 5. Inclusive of the bounding cysteine and phenylalanine, the CDR3 is 15 residues long. Only CDR3 DNA remains: 45 bases, in frame from the first base. The data were taken from a study of blood T cell repertoires in COVID-19 (dated by TCRdb to the early 2020s). Describing the broader study: Collaborator samples came from the United States, Italy and Spain and covered acute and convalescent phases of COVID-19. The prospective study material was composed of cDNA or gDNA derived from T cells, B-cell-depleted T cells, or PBMCs. Samples came from the ongoing ImmuneRACE study (first 160 participants) plus 1,254 subjects from 6 global collaborators. Subjects who had been exposed to COVID-19, were actively infected with it, or had recovered from it provided the deeply sampled blood TCRbeta repertoires that made up the dataset. A de-identified subject ID, COVID-19 status, age in years and sex were almost always included in the sample metadata. The repertoires were made available in a free public database intended to serve as a resource for research on the immune response to SARS-CoV-2. Where available, HLA class I and class II types were obtained from metadata supplied by the sample provider rather than from assay-based typing.

General study outcomes and caveats: How much clinical and demographic metadata was included differed by source and by participant, and the metadata was provided uncurated.

One collaborating source in Seattle enrolled patients during active infection and followed them longitudinally through the course of disease. Each collaborating institution followed its own protocols to collect whole blood in K2EDTA tubes. For TCRbeta analysis, collaborators shipped samples as frozen whole blood, isolated PBMCs, or DNA extracted from either of those sample types. TCRbeta CDR3 regions were amplified from genomic DNA by means of the immunoSEQ Assay, a bias-controlled multiplex PCR. The authors processed their data as follows. The number of nucleated cells in each sample was estimated by amplification of reference gene primers within the assay. To quantify the absolute abundance of each unique TCRbeta CDR3 rearrangement, sequence reads were collapsed and filtered. For each sample, productive Simpson clonality was calculated by taking the square root of Simpson's diversity index across productive rearrangements. The immuneACCESS repertoire file appears here via TCRdb, limited to in-frame rearrangements. These files lack a portion of the clones; in checked studies, under half of the deficit traces to unresolved V genes, and the cause of the others is not known. V, J and clone size are taken as reported in that table, and D and trimming were inferred from the DNA itself. For this sample the table gives a few hundred thousand clones, of which about 87% were detected only once. The biggest ten clones account for about 10% of the sample.

This TCR derives from a woman aged 30 to 39 with COVID-19, enrolled during active disease. What was sequenced was peripheral blood. This sequence uses TRBV15 and TRBJ2-7; TRBD1 lines up with 9 middle nucleotides. The CDR3 reads CATSRDRGTGHEQYF. The DNA is TGTGCCACCAGCAGAGATCGAGGGACAGGGCACGAGCAGTACTTC.